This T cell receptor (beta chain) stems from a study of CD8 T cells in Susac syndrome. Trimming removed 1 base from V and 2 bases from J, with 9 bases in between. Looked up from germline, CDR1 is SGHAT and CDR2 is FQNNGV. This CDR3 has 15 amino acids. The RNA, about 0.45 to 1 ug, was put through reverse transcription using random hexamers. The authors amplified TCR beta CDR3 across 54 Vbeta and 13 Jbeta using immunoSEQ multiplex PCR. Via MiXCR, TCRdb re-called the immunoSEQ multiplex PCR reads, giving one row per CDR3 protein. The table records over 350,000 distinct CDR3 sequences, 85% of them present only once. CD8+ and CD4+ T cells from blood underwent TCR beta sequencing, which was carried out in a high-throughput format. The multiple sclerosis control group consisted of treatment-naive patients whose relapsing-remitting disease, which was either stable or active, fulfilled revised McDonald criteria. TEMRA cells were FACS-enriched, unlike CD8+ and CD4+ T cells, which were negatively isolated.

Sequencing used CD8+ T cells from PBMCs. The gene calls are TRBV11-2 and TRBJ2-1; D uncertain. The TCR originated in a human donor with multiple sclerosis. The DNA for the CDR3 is TGTGCCAGCAGCTTAGGAGACAATACCTACAATGAGCAGTTCTTC. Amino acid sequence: CASSLGDNTYNEQFF. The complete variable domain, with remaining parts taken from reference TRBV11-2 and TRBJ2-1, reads EAGVAQSPRYKIIEKRQSVAFWCNPISGHATLYWYQQILGQGPKLLIQFQNNGVVDDSQLPKDRFSAERLKGVDSTLKIQPAKLEDSAVYLCASSLGDNTYNEQFFGPGTRLTVL.